This TCR beta chain was identified in a study of OX40 agonist ivuxolimab in advanced cancers. Looking at the study overall: Mean age about 60 years, range roughly 20 to 85; 82.7% male.

Study conclusions and caveats: The antigen specificity of the peripheral T cells (those that were expanded) was not determined.

Germline assignment: CDR1 KGHSH and CDR2 LQKENI. This CDR3 is 16 amino acids long. The V end was cut by 3 bases, the J end by 2 bases, with 13 bases between. TCRdb keeps only in-frame clones here, not all; method: immunoSEQ multiplex PCR. The table lists roughly 70,000 clones, roughly 84% of them singletons. Points on this clone: What it binds is unknown.

The J gene is TRBJ1-4, the V gene TRBV18; D unclear. The sequences come from CD4+ or CD8+ T cells sorted from blood, collected in a trial of the OX40 agonist ivuxolimab. This TCR was sampled from an adult with an advanced solid tumor such as melanoma, head and neck, liver or kidney cancer. CDR3 coding DNA: TGTGCCAGCTCACCGTCATTGGGTGGGACTAATGAAAAACTGTTTTTT. Translated, it gives CASSPSLGGTNEKLFF. The complete variable domain, with remaining parts taken from reference TRBV18 and TRBJ1-4, reads NAGVMQNPRHLVRRRGQEARLRCSPMKGHSHVYWYRQLPEEGLKFMVYLQKENIIDESGMPKERFSAEFPKEGPSILRIQQVVRGDSAAYFCASSPSLGGTNEKLFFGSGTQLSVL.